This T cell receptor beta chain was sequenced for a study of blood T cell repertoires in COVID-19. Study at large: The origin of the acute and convalescent COVID-19 samples was the United States, Italy and Spain. PBMCs, B-cell-depleted T cells, or T cells were the source of the cDNA or gDNA that made up the material.

This clone has only a few counts. The V gene's germline CDR1 is SNHLY and CDR2 FYNNEI. J lost 3 bases, V lost 5 bases, and 7 bases had no gene match. This CDR3 is built from 15 residues. In the original workflow: Estimated nucleated cell counts came from reference gene primer amplification. Some clones are missing from TCRdb's copy, which holds only in-frame ones; the method was immunoSEQ multiplex PCR. That table supplies the V and J calls and clone size; D and trimming were determined from the DNA. This table has about 210,000 clones, approximately 86% appearing once. The V call is TRBV2, the J call TRBJ2-7; 10 nucleotides agree with TRBD2. This clonotype originated in a man between 18 and 29 years old with active or convalescent COVID-19. Sequencing was carried out using peripheral blood. This CDR3 reads CASSRTSGVNYEQYF. The CDR3 DNA is TGTGCCAGCAGTAGAACTAGCGGGGTCAACTACGAGCAGTACTTC.